A single sample gave rise to the 22 T cell receptor beta chains below, sequenced in a study of blood T cell repertoires in COVID-19. Only in-frame clones appear in the TCRdb table, and some are missing; sequencing was by immunoSEQ multiplex PCR. Of 90,000 to 150,000 clones listed, less than 85% are singletons. Sequencing was carried out using peripheral blood. The receptors come from a man aged 50-60 years with acute or convalescent COVID-19.

This clone came up once. The CDR3: CARDLALRRRNTEAFF. CDR3 in DNA: TGTGCCAGAGATCTAGCCCTCAGGCGCAGGAACACTGAAGCTTTCTTT. The chain combines TRBV19 with TRBJ1-1; D gene uncertain. V lost 9 bases and J lost 1, with 21 bases in between. Germline V lookup: CDR1 LNHDA, CDR2 SQIVND (reference sequence). This CDR3 comprises 16 residues.

The chain uses TRBV10-3 and TRBJ2-5, with a weak D call TRBD1 (6 bases). This CDR3 region has 13 residues. Germline CDR1 is ENHRY and CDR2 is SYGVKD. V dropped 6 bases and J dropped 1 base, with 9 bases sitting between them. CDR3 coding DNA: TGTGCCATCAGAGCGGACAGCCAAGAGACCCAGTACTTC. It specifies CAIRADSQETQYF.

The genes are TRBV4-1 and TRBJ2-5, with D tentatively TRBD2 (6 bases). This CDR3 is 15 amino acids long. Trimming removed 3 bases from V and 2 bases from J, with 13 bases in between. Germline CDR1 and CDR2: MGHRA and YSYEKL. The CDR3 nucleotides read TGCGCCAGCAGCCAGACCCGGGGGTGGCAAGAGACCCAGTACTTC. As protein: CASSQTRGWQETQYF.

J is TRBJ2-5 and V is TRBV27, with 10 bases lining up with TRBD2. The junction had 4 bases not matched to a gene; V was cut back by 3 bases and J by 0 bases. This CDR3 spans 16 amino acids. Germline V gives CDR1 MNHEY, CDR2 SMNVEV (reference sequence). The CDR3 reads CASSFLSGRNQETQYF. The CDR3 coding sequence is TGTGCCAGCAGTTTTCTTAGCGGGAGGAACCAAGAGACCCAGTACTTC.

The J gene is TRBJ2-3, the V gene TRBV5-1; TRBD2 agrees at 9 bases. V dropped 9 bases and J dropped 3; count of bases not matched to a gene: 17. Germline V lookup: CDR1 SGHRS, CDR2 YFSETQ. CDR3 length equals 17 residues. CDR3 sequence reads: CATPTPLAGERTDTQYF. DNA for the CDR3: TGCGCCACCCCAACCCCTTTAGCGGGAGAAAGGACAGATACGCAGTATTTT. Looking up the rest from reference TRBV5-1 and TRBJ2-3 gives the full variable domain: KAGVTQTPRYLIKTRGQQVTLSCSPISGHRSVSWYQQTPGQGLQFLFEYFSETQRNKGNFPGRFSGRQFSNSRSEMNVSTLELGDSALYLCATPTPLAGERTDTQYFGPGTRLTVL.

The V and J genes are TRBV5-1 and TRBJ1-2, with D possibly being TRBD1 (5 bases). The CDR3 consists of 13 residues. V was shortened by 4 bases and J by 1 base, with 8 bases between the two germline ends. Germline V CDR1 and CDR2: SGHRS, YFSETQ. The CDR3 DNA sequence: TGCGCCAGCAGCCTAGACAGTAACTATGGCTACACCTTC. This translates into CASSLDSNYGYTF.

This clone showed up just once. The gene calls are TRBV27 and TRBJ2-7; D perhaps matches TRBD2 (6 bases). The CDR3 consists of 13 residues. Germline CDR1 reads MNHEY; CDR2 reads SMNVEV (reference sequence). Trimming took 10 bases from V and 6 from J, leaving 19 bases between them. In DNA form, the CDR3 reads TGTGCCACCTCCCCGGGGAGGCAAGGCGAGCAGTACTTC. Its protein is CATSPGRQGEQYF.

The chain links TRBV6-5 to TRBJ2-7; the match to TRBD1 covers 7 bases. The CDR3 has 14 residues. Unmatched junction bases numbered 6, after V lost 1 base and J lost 6 bases. Germline CDR1 reads MNHEY; CDR2 reads SVGAGI. The CDR3 sequence is CASSYYEGAGEQYF. Written as DNA, the CDR3 is TGTGCCAGCAGTTACTATGAGGGGGCGGGCGAGCAGTACTTC.

This sequence joins TRBV19 and TRBJ2-1; 7 nucleotides line up with TRBD2. The CDR3 runs 14 residues. Germline V CDR1 and CDR2: LNHDA, SQIVND (reference sequence). With V trimmed by 7 bases and J by 8 bases, 11 bases remained unmatched. The CDR3 spells CASKPDGRFHEQFF. The DNA of the CDR3 is TGTGCCAGTAAACCAGACGGGAGGTTTCATGAGCAGTTCTTC.

The chain joins TRBV21-1 to TRBJ2-5; the table's D call of TRBD1 was not tested on the DNA. TRBV21-1 is termed a pseudogene. The CDR3 runs to 14 residues. The CDR3 sequence is CASSKGTRTETQYF. In nucleotides, the CDR3 is TGTGCCAGCAGCAAGGGGACACGAACCGAGACCCAGTACTTC.

This chain links TRBV10-3 with TRBJ1-4, with D unclear. Per germline, CDR1 ENHRY and CDR2 SYGVKD. Trimming removed 3 bases from V and 4 bases from J, with 9 bases in between. This CDR3 is built from 14 residues. The CDR3 nucleotides are TGTGCCATCAGTGAAAGTAGTTTTAATGAAAAACTGTTTTTT. Its translation is CAISESSFNEKLFF.

The chain employs TRBV4-1 and TRBJ2-5, with 9 bases identical to TRBD2. Germline V CDR1 and CDR2: MGHRA, YSYEKL. There are 15 residues in the CDR3. The V and J ends lost 4 bases and 5 bases, in that order; junction bases with no gene match: 8. DNA of the CDR3: TGCGCCAGCAGCCCGGGGGCGGGAGGGCATGAGACCCAGTACTTC. Translating gives CASSPGAGGHETQYF.

The CDR3 sequence is CASSQVQGRTAWGSGNTIYF. CDR3 nucleotide sequence: TGTGCCAGCAGCCAAGTTCAAGGCAGGACAGCATGGGGAAGTGGAAACACCATATATTTT. The V and J genes are TRBV3-1 (or the pseudogene TRBV3-2) and TRBJ1-3; a possible D gene is TRBD1 (6 bases). The CDR3 extends over 20 amino acids. V lost 1 base, J lost 3 bases, and 25 bases lay in between. Germline V CDR1 and CDR2: LGHDT, YNNKEL (reference sequence).

In this sample, this clone turned up a few times. The V call is TRBV5-4, the J call TRBJ1-1, with D perhaps TRBD1 (6 bases). Trimming pared 3 bases from V and 6 bases from J, leaving 15 bases between. The CDR3 has 14 amino acids. Germline-derived CDR1 and CDR2 are SGHNT and YYREEE (reference sequence). This CDR3 reads CASSSGGAGAEAFF. The CDR3 DNA reads TGTGCCAGCAGCTCCGGGGGGGCTGGCGCTGAAGCTTTCTTT.

The gene calls are TRBV19 and TRBJ1-5, with TRBD1 matching 9 bases. The length of the CDR3 is 14 residues. The J segment lost 6 bases and the V segment lost 6 bases, leaving 6 bases of the junction unmatched. Per the germline V gene, CDR1 is LNHDA and CDR2 is SQIVND (reference sequence). CDR3 loop: CASRGQGSSQPQHF. CDR3 nucleotides: TGTGCCAGTAGAGGACAGGGGTCGAGTCAGCCCCAGCATTTT.

This clone turned up a few times. The chain carries TRBV4-2 and TRBJ2-5; D unresolved. Trimming removed 0 bases at V and 7 bases at J, with 15 bases between. CDR1 LGHNA and CDR2 YNFKEQ come from the germline V gene. CDR3 size: 15 residues. The CDR3 bases are TGTGCCAGCAGCCAAGAAAGTTATGAGCCGGGGACCCAGTACTTC. Amino acids: CASSQESYEPGTQYF.

As concerns this clone: One end of the junction is discordant with germline, which a read error may explain. This chain links TRBV5-3 with TRBJ1-3; TRBD1 is a possible D gene (5 bases). TRBV5-3 is an open reading frame, and its role is uncertain. This CDR3 comprises 21 residues. CDR3 amino acids: CARSLGPGGGTAGHSGNTIYF. The CDR3 DNA reads as TGTGCCAGAAGTTTGGGACCAGGTGGAGGGACGGCAGGCCACTCTGGAAACACCATATATTTT.

The chain uses TRBV19 and TRBJ2-3; the match to TRBD2 covers 14 bases. Germline V lookup: CDR1 LNHDA, CDR2 SQIVND (reference sequence). The CDR3 is made up of 16 amino acids. V lost 4 bases, J lost 4 bases, and 4 bases stayed unmatched. The CDR3: CASSNRLAGGPDTQYF. The CDR3 DNA sequence: TGTGCCAGTAGTAACCGACTAGCGGGGGGGCCAGATACGCAGTATTTT.

The V gene is TRBV5-4, the J gene TRBJ2-1; TRBD2 matches at 8 bases. Per germline, CDR1 SGHNT and CDR2 YYREEE (reference sequence). The CDR3 sequence is 15 residues long. After removal of 4 bases from V and 12 bases from J, the junction contained 15 bases not matched to a gene. The CDR3 coding sequence is TGTGCCAGCAGCCCCCGGGGGGGCCCCGGAATTCGGCAGTTCTTC. Translation: CASSPRGGPGIRQFF. The full variable domain, with the rest looked up from reference TRBV5-4 and TRBJ2-1, is ETGVTQSPTHLIKTRGQQVTLRCSSQSGHNTVSWYQQALGQGPQFIFQYYREEENGRGNFPPRFSGLQFPNYSSELNVNALELDDSALYLCASSPRGGPGIRQFFGPGTRLTVL.

This clone appeared a single time. This chain joins TRBV25-1 and TRBJ1-5, with TRBD1 identical over 7 bases. Losses at the gene ends were 3 bases for V and 6 bases for J; bases not matched to a gene: 8. The CDR3 is made up of 15 amino acids. CDR1 and CDR2 from the germline V gene are MGHDK and SYGVNS. CDR3 residues: CASSDQGGVSQPQHF. The CDR3 region has the DNA TGTGCCAGCAGTGATCAGGGGGGTGTGTCTCAGCCCCAGCATTTT.

This chain joins TRBV3-1 (or the pseudogene TRBV3-2) and TRBJ2-5; 7 bases match TRBD1. J lost 5 bases, V lost 0 bases, and 6 bases had no gene match. This CDR3 contains 15 residues. The V gene's germline CDR1 is LGHDT and CDR2 YNNKEL (reference sequence). The CDR3 is CASSQEPTGHETQYF. The CDR3 DNA follows: TGTGCCAGCAGCCAAGAGCCGACAGGGCATGAGACCCAGTACTTC.

V and J are TRBV13 and TRBJ2-1, with 15 bases matching TRBD2. Germline V gene data show CDR1 as PRHDT and CDR2 as FYEKMQ (reference sequence). This CDR3 has 19 amino acids. V shed 5 bases, J shed 4 bases, and the junction held 12 bases outside the gene matches. CDR3 residues: CASSPEGLAGGRKYNEQFF. The CDR3 DNA reads TGTGCCAGCAGCCCGGAGGGACTAGCGGGAGGCCGAAAATACAATGAGCAGTTCTTC.